The rows below give T cell receptor beta chains drawn from one sample of a study of blood T cell repertoires in COVID-19. Assay used: immunoSEQ multiplex PCR; TCRdb lists only in-frame clones, some missing. The table records more than 95,000 clones, roughly 79% of them present only once. Sequenced input: peripheral blood. These TCRs come from a man in his 70s with active or convalescent COVID-19. Both conserved end residues are part of each CDR3. Fields, in order: V gene, J gene, clone size, D gene, CDR3 protein, CDR3 DNA. D genes are given only for firm matches. Some rows have no size entry. The others give once, few or many, or a class for an expanded clone.

TRBV7-3	TRBJ2-1	once	NA	CASSHQGGDEQFF	TGTGCCAGCAGCCATCAAGGAGGGGATGAGCAGTTCTTC
TRBV7-2	TRBJ1-6	NA	NA	CASRQNSPLHF	TGTGCCAGCAGACAAAATTCACCCCTCCACTTT
TRBV11-2	TRBJ2-5	NA	NA	CASSLGRLGADQETQYF	TGTGCCAGCAGCTTAGGGAGGTTGGGGGCGGACCAAGAGACCCAGTACTTC
TRBV6-2/TRBV6-3	TRBJ2-1	few	TRBD2	CASSTTGGSYNEQFF	TGTGCCAGCAGTACTACGGGGGGGTCCTACAATGAGCAGTTCTTC
TRBV7-2	TRBJ2-5	once	NA	CASSETPGLGTQYF	TGTGCCAGCAGCGAAACGCCGGGATTGGGGACCCAGTACTTC
TRBV15	TRBJ1-6	few	NA	CATSRQGRGSPLHF	TGTGCCACCAGCAGACAGGGGAGAGGATCACCCCTCCACTTT
TRBV10-2	TRBJ2-5	NA	TRBD2	CASSISGGKETQYF	TGCGCCAGCAGCATTAGCGGGGGTAAAGAGACCCAGTACTTC
TRBV10-3	TRBJ1-2	NA	TRBD1	CAISRDRRKINYGYTF	TGTGCCATCTCTAGGGACAGGAGAAAAATTAACTATGGCTACACCTTC
TRBV7-2	TRBJ1-4	NA	NA	CASSLDRPGYLTNEKLFF	TGTGCCAGCAGCTTAGATCGGCCAGGGTACTTAACTAATGAAAAACTGTTTTTT
TRBV27	TRBJ2-1	once	NA	CASSFRGLISHNEQFF	TGTGCCAGCAGTTTTAGGGGATTAATTAGTCACAATGAGCAGTTCTTC
TRBV6-1	TRBJ1-1	NA	TRBD1	CASSERAGNRGTEAFF	TGTGCCAGCAGTGAGAGGGCAGGCAACAGGGGGACTGAAGCTTTCTTT
TRBV29-1	TRBJ2-7	few	TRBD2	CSVRSGSASYEQYF	TGCAGCGTTCGTAGCGGGAGCGCCTCCTACGAGCAGTACTTC
TRBV21-1	TRBJ1-1	NA	NA	CASSKTQGAKGTEAFF	TGTGCCAGCAGCAAAACGCAGGGGGCTAAAGGCACTGAAGCTTTCTTT
TRBV19	TRBJ1-3	NA	NA	CASSMDSLSGNTIYF	TGTGCCAGTAGTATGGACAGCCTCTCTGGAAACACCATATATTTT
TRBV12-5	TRBJ1-5	NA	TRBD1	CASGLAGQGNNQPQHF	TGTGCTAGTGGTTTGGCGGGACAGGGGAACAATCAGCCCCAGCATTTT
TRBV19	TRBJ2-5	NA	TRBD1	CATRDWGDREKTQYF	TGTGCCACCCGAGACTGGGGGGACAGGGAAAAGACCCAGTACTTC
TRBV28	TRBJ1-2	few	TRBD1	CASNAGQDSRGYTF	TGTGCCAGTAACGCGGGACAGGACTCTAGGGGCTACACCTTC
TRBV18	TRBJ1-4	few	NA	CASSPQGLEEKLFF	TGTGCCAGCTCACCACAGGGGTTGGAGGAAAAACTGTTTTTT
TRBV5-1	TRBJ2-7	NA	TRBD2	CASSLGRTSDFYEQYF	TGCGCCAGCAGCTTGGGACGAACTAGCGACTTCTACGAGCAGTACTTC
TRBV24-1	TRBJ2-3	NA	NA	CATSEGRQTFHDTQYF	TGTGCCACCAGTGAGGGGCGACAGACCTTTCACGATACGCAGTATTTT
TRBV28	TRBJ1-1	NA	NA	CASSLFGGGTEAFF	TGTGCCAGCAGTTTATTTGGGGGGGGCACTGAAGCTTTCTTT
TRBV15	TRBJ1-2	once	TRBD1	CATSRDRVAGYTF	TGTGCCACCAGCAGGGACAGGGTGGCTGGCTACACCTTC
TRBV29-1	TRBJ1-1	NA	NA	CSALGHMNTEAFF	TGCAGCGCTTTGGGACATATGAACACTGAAGCTTTCTTT
TRBV28	TRBJ2-1	NA	TRBD2	CASSLPGTSNEQFF	TGTGCCAGCAGTCTCCCCGGGACTAGCAATGAGCAGTTCTTC
TRBV5-6	TRBJ2-7	NA	NA	CASSPGPQNEQYF	TGTGCCAGCAGCCCAGGGCCGCAGAACGAGCAGTACTTC
TRBV3-1/TRBV3-2	TRBJ2-1	NA	TRBD2	CASSQYTSGGQEQFF	TGTGCCAGCAGCCAATATACTAGCGGGGGCCAAGAGCAGTTCTTC
TRBV6-5	TRBJ2-2	once	NA	CASLLGLRTGELFF	TGTGCCAGTCTCTTGGGACTCCGGACCGGGGAGCTGTTTTTT
TRBV15	TRBJ2-7	NA	TRBD2	CATSSDSGASSYEQYF	TGTGCCACCAGCAGTGATAGCGGGGCGTCCTCCTACGAGCAGTACTTC
TRBV11-1	TRBJ2-4	NA	NA	CASGISDSNKNIQYF	TGTGCCAGCGGAATTTCGGACAGCAACAAAAACATTCAGTACTTC
TRBV4-1	TRBJ2-7	NA	NA	CASSQGAGDEQYF	TGCGCCAGCAGCCAAGGGGCAGGCGACGAGCAGTACTTC
TRBV2	TRBJ2-1	once	TRBD2	CASSDDPSGRARNEQFF	TGTGCCAGCAGTGATGACCCCAGCGGGAGGGCCCGGAATGAGCAGTTCTTC
TRBV2	TRBJ2-7	once	TRBD2	CASSDPVDWTSGTAIYEQYF	TGTGCCAGCAGTGACCCCGTCGACTGGACTAGCGGGACGGCAATCTACGAGCAGTACTTC
TRBV4-1	TRBJ2-7	NA	TRBD2	CASSQELRLAVYEQYF	TGCGCCAGCAGCCAAGAATTGAGACTAGCGGTCTACGAGCAGTACTTC
TRBV7-8	TRBJ2-3	NA	NA	CASSRATGRDTQYF	TGTGCCAGCAGCCGCGCGACAGGGAGGGATACGCAGTATTTT
TRBV11-3	TRBJ2-6	NA	TRBD1	CASSNRGHPSGANVLTF	TGTGCCAGCAGCAACAGGGGCCACCCCTCTGGGGCCAACGTCCTGACTTTC
TRBV7-2	TRBJ1-2	once	NA	CASSLPGGFNYGYTF	TGTGCCAGCAGCCTACCCGGGGGGTTCAACTATGGCTACACCTTC
TRBV7-2	TRBJ2-7	NA	TRBD2	CASSFGGRGSEQYF	TGTGCCAGCAGCTTTGGCGGGAGGGGTAGCGAGCAGTACTTC
TRBV6-6	TRBJ1-2	NA	TRBD1	CASIPGRQGPYGYTF	TGTGCCAGCATTCCAGGGAGACAGGGGCCCTATGGCTACACCTTC
TRBV25-1	TRBJ1-1	NA	NA	CASRLNTDTEAFF	TGTGCCAGCAGATTGAATACGGACACTGAAGCTTTCTTT
TRBV10-2	TRBJ2-1	NA	TRBD2	CASTPGGTSFGEQFF	TGCGCCAGCACTCCGGGCGGGACTAGCTTCGGTGAGCAGTTCTTC
TRBV10-2	TRBJ1-6	NA	NA	CASSVQGNNSPLHF	TGCGCCAGCAGTGTCCAGGGTAATAATTCACCCCTCCACTTT
TRBV6-6	TRBJ2-7	NA	NA	CASSGNQGYEQYF	TGTGCCAGCAGCGGAAACCAGGGCTACGAGCAGTACTTC
TRBV7-8	TRBJ2-4	NA	TRBD1	CASSPRDRGANIQYF	TGTGCCAGCAGCCCTCGGGACAGGGGCGCAAACATTCAGTACTTC
TRBV30	TRBJ1-5	NA	NA	CAWRQGLGPQHF	TGTGCCTGGAGACAGGGTTTAGGGCCCCAGCATTTT
TRBV9	TRBJ2-1	few	NA	CASSPPTVKQFF	TGTGCCAGCAGCCCCCCAACTGTAAAGCAGTTCTTC
TRBV7-2	TRBJ2-1	NA	TRBD2	CASSPSGRALNEQFF	TGTGCCAGCAGCCCTAGCGGGAGGGCCCTCAATGAGCAGTTCTTC
TRBV2	TRBJ2-7	NA	TRBD2	CASTRTLAGGGEQYF	TGTGCCAGCACCAGAACTTTAGCGGGAGGGGGTGAGCAGTACTTC
TRBV21-1	TRBJ2-7	NA	NA	CASSKGLQGGISYEQYF	TGTGCCAGCAGCAAAGGGTTACAGGGCGGAATCTCCTACGAGCAGTACTTC
TRBV5-1	TRBJ1-6	NA	NA	CASSLPTDNSPLHF	TGCGCCAGCAGCCTTCCGACAGATAATTCACCCCTCCACTTT
TRBV2	TRBJ2-1	NA	TRBD1	CASKRDSSYNEQFF	TGTGCCAGCAAGAGGGACAGCTCCTACAATGAGCAGTTCTTC
TRBV12-3/TRBV12-4	TRBJ2-1	NA	NA	CASRTTSNEQFF	TGTGCCAGCAGGACGACTAGCAATGAGCAGTTCTTC
TRBV25-1	TRBJ2-1	few	NA	CASNSGWGVGEQFF	TGTGCCAGCAATAGTGGGTGGGGGGTTGGTGAGCAGTTCTTC
TRBV3-1/TRBV3-2	TRBJ1-5	once	NA	CAAGRDSRPQHF	TGTGCCGCGGGCCGTGACTCTCGGCCCCAGCATTTT
TRBV16	TRBJ1-1	NA	TRBD1	CASSQLGQGGTEAFF	TGTGCCAGCAGCCAATTGGGACAGGGGGGCACTGAAGCTTTCTTT
TRBV10-3	TRBJ2-7	NA	TRBD2	CAISSGNPYEQYF	TGTGCCATCAGTAGCGGGAACCCCTACGAGCAGTACTTC
TRBV7-2	TRBJ2-1	NA	TRBD2	CASNRLAGGREEQFF	TGTGCCAGCAACAGACTAGCGGGGGGGCGGGAGGAGCAGTTCTTC
TRBV18	TRBJ1-1	NA	NA	CASSQKNTEAFF	TGTGCCAGCTCTCAGAAGAACACTGAAGCTTTCTTT
TRBV28	TRBJ1-3	few	NA	CATNRNRVAGNTIYF	TGTGCCACCAATCGTAACAGGGTTGCTGGAAACACCATATATTTT